The 7 T cell receptor beta chains presented below share a single source sample, sequenced in a study of cytomegalovirus exposure and HLA in healthy donors. A multiplex PCR was run with 60 Vbeta primers and 13 Jbeta primers. Profiled with immunoSEQ multiplex PCR; TCRdb holds only in-frame clones, not every one. The table lists roughly 170,000 clones, roughly 80% of them singletons, with 4.5% in the top ten. The sequencing sample was made of PBMCs. The source of these receptors is a woman aged 50 to 60 in good health and CMV-seropositive.

This chain connects TRBV25-1 to TRBJ1-1; D may be TRBD1 (5 bases). Germline loops: CDR1 MGHDK, CDR2 SYGVNS. The V and J ends lost 1 base and 6 bases respectively, with 9 bases between them. CDR3 length equals 13 residues. The CDR3 spells CASSESGGAEAFF. The CDR3 coding sequence is TGTGCCAGCAGTGAATCGGGGGGTGCTGAAGCTTTCTTT.

This clone was seen repeatedly, ten times or more. This rearrangement joins TRBV4-3 to TRBJ2-5; 8 bases agree with TRBD2. The CDR3 contains 18 residues. Per germline, CDR1 LGHNA and CDR2 YSLEER. J was trimmed by 1 base and V by 0 bases; bases with no gene match: 10. The CDR3 spells CASSQDRPSGPFQETQYF. Written as DNA, the CDR3 is TGCGCCAGCAGCCAAGATCGCCCTAGCGGGCCCTTCCAAGAGACCCAGTACTTC.

This clone was picked up one time. This rearrangement joins TRBV19 to TRBJ1-1, with D hard to call. Trimming removed 5 bases at V and 1 base at J, with 8 bases between. This CDR3 contains 13 residues. CDR1 and CDR2 (germline): LNHDA, SQIVND (reference sequence). DNA of the CDR3: TGTGCCAGTAGTTCTAACCGGAACACTGAAGCTTTCTTT. Its protein is CASSSNRNTEAFF. Using reference TRBV19 and TRBJ1-1 for the parts outside the CDR3, the full variable domain is DGGITQSPKYLFRKEGQNVTLSCEQNLNHDAMYWYRQDPGQGLRLIYYSQIVNDFQKGDIAEGYSVSREKKESFPLTVTSAQKNPTAFYLCASSSNRNTEAFFGQGTRLTVV.

Points on this clone: The junction shows a germline mismatch at one end, possibly a read error. The chain carries TRBV30 and TRBJ1-5, with D possibly TRBD1 on 5 matching bases. Germline V gives CDR1 GTSNPN, CDR2 SVGIG (reference sequence). The CDR3 is 17 residues long. The CDR3 DNA is TGTGCCTGGAGTGCCCACCGGACATCCACTAGCGATCAGCCCCAGCATTTT. Residues: CAWSAHRTSTSDQPQHF.

The chain employs TRBV7-3 and TRBJ2-7, with 10 bases lining up with TRBD2. V was clipped by 5 bases and J by 6 bases; unmatched bases: 13. CDR3 length: 16 amino acids. Germline V gene lookup returns CDR1 SGHTA and CDR2 FQGTGA. The CDR3 sequence is CASSPNGAGGPLEQYF. DNA for the CDR3: TGTGCCAGCAGCCCAAACGGAGCGGGAGGGCCCCTCGAGCAGTACTTC. Complete variable domain (other parts from reference TRBV7-3 and TRBJ2-7): GAGVSQTPSNKVTEKGKYVELRCDPISGHTALYWYRQSLGQGPEFLIYFQGTGAADDSGLPNDRFFAVRPEGSVSTLKIQRTERGDSAVYLCASSPNGAGGPLEQYFGPGTRLTVT.

V is TRBV5-6 and J is TRBJ2-1; a weak D match, TRBD2 (7 bases). Trimming shortened V by 0 bases and J by 6 bases, and 10 bases separated the two germline ends. CDR1 is SGHDT, CDR2 YYEEEE, per germline. This CDR3 spans 14 amino acids. For the CDR3, the DNA is TGTGCCAGCAGCTTGGGGGGGGGCTTCAATGAGCAGTTCTTC. It translates to CASSLGGGFNEQFF.

J is TRBJ2-5 and V is TRBV10-3; 7 nucleotides match TRBD1. Germline V lookup: CDR1 ENHRY, CDR2 SYGVKD. The CDR3 runs 14 residues. V lost 5 bases, J lost 3 bases, and 6 bases stayed unmatched. CDR3 protein: CAISPRDREETQYF. In DNA form, the CDR3 reads TGTGCCATCAGTCCCCGGGACAGAGAAGAGACCCAGTACTTC.